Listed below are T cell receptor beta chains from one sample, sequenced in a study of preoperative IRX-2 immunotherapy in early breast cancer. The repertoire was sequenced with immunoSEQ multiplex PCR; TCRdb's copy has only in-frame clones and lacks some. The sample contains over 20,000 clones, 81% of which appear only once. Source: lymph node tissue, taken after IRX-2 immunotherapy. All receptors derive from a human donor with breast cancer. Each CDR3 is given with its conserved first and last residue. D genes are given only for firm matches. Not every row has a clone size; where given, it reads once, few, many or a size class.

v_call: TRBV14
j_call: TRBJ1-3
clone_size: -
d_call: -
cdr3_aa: CASSQAGRSFGNTIYF
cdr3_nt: TGTGCCAGCAGCCAAGCGGGAAGGAGCTTCGGAAACACCATATATTTT

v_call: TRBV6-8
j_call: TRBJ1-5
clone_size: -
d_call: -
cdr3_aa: CASRGGGGNQPQHF
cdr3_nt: TGTGCCTCCCGAGGTGGAGGGGGCAATCAGCCCCAGCATTTT

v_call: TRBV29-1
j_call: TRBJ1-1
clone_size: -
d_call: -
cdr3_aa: CSVKGLGTEAFF
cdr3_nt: TGCAGCGTTAAGGGTTTGGGCACTGAAGCTTTCTTT

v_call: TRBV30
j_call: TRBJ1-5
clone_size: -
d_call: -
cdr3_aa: CAWMSGFNQPQHF
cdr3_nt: TGTGCCTGGATGTCGGGGTTCAATCAGCCCCAGCATTTT

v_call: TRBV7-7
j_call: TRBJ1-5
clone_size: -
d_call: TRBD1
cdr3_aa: CASSTAGTGACNSNQPQHF
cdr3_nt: TGTGCTAGCAGCACCGCCGGGACAGGGGCTTGTAATAGCAATCAGCCCCAGCATTTT

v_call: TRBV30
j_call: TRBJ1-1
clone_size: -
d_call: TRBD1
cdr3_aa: CAWSQGSNTEAFF
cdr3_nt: TGTGCCTGGTCACAGGGGTCGAACACTGAAGCTTTCTTT

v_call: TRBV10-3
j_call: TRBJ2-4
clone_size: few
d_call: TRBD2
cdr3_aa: CAISEGGGATQNIQYF
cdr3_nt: TGTGCCATCAGTGAGGGCGGGGGGGCAACCCAAAACATTCAGTACTTC

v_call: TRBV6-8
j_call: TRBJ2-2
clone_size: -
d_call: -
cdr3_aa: CASSKIDPNTGELFF
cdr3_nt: TGTGCCAGCAGCAAAATAGACCCGAACACCGGGGAGCTGTTTTTT

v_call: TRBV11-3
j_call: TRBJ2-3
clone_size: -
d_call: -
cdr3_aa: CASSPGRGSTDTQYF
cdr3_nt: TGTGCTAGCAGCCCCGGCCGGGGGAGCACAGATACGCAGTATTTT

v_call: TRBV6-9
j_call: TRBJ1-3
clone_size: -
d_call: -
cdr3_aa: CASSSRDVLYF
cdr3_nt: TGTGCCAGCAGTTCCAGGGACGTCCTATATTTT

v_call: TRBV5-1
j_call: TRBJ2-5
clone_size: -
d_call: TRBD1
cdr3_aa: CASSEGDRGRGETQYF
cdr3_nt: TGCGCCAGCAGCGAGGGGGACAGGGGGCGCGGGGAGACCCAGTACTTC

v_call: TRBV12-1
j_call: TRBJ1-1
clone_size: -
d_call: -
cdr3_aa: CASRFTARGNTEAFF
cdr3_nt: TGTGCCAGCAGATTTACCGCTAGGGGGAACACTGAAGCTTTCTTT

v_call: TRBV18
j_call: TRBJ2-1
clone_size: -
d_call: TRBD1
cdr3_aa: CASSPTDRDNEQFF
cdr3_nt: TGTGCCAGCTCACCAACGGACAGGGACAATGAGCAGTTCTTC

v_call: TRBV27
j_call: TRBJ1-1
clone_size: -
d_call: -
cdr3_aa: CASSLLGPEGEAFF
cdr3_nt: TGTGCCAGCAGTTTATTAGGACCGGAGGGTGAAGCTTTCTTT

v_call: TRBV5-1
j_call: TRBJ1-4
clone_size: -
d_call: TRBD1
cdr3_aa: CASCTGVTNEKLFF
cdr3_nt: TGCGCCAGCTGCACAGGGGTTACTAATGAAAAACTGTTTTTT

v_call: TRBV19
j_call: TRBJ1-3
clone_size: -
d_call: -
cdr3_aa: CASSIQTSGNTIYF
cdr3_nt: TGTGCCAGTAGTATCCAGACCTCTGGAAACACCATATATTTT